A single sample is the source of the 28 T cell receptor beta chains below, sequenced in a study of control samples from healthy donors and cancer patients. Clones were sequenced by immunoSEQ multiplex PCR, and TCRdb holds only the in-frame ones, with some missing. The table has around 130,000 clones, 85% to 90% seen once. The source material was PBMCs. Receptors were obtained from a man in his fifties with head and neck cancer.

This clone was counted many times. The chain joins TRBV4-2 to TRBJ1-3; possibly TRBD1 for D (6 bases). The CDR3 is made up of 15 amino acids. Trimming stripped 3 bases from V and 3 bases from J, with 12 bases between. Germline assignment: CDR1 LGHNA and CDR2 YNFKEQ. DNA for the CDR3: TGTGCCAGCAGCCAGGACAGTTCCAATGGAAACACCATATATTTT. It is translated as CASSQDSSNGNTIYF.

V usage is TRBV5-1 and J usage is TRBJ1-6; possibly TRBD1 for D (5 bases). The V end was cut by 0 bases, the J end by 7 bases, with 14 bases between. In germline, CDR1 is SGHRS, CDR2 YFSETQ. This CDR3 spans 16 amino acids. The CDR3 DNA is TGCGCCAGCAGCTTGGGGGGGAGGATTGAAAATTCACCCCTCCACTTT. Its protein product is CASSLGGRIENSPLHF. Filled out from reference TRBV5-1 and TRBJ1-6, the complete variable domain reads KAGVTQTPRYLIKTRGQQVTLSCSPISGHRSVSWYQQTPGQGLQFLFEYFSETQRNKGNFPGRFSGRQFSNSRSEMNVSTLELGDSALYLCASSLGGRIENSPLHFGNGTRLTVT.

The gene calls are TRBV7-9 and TRBJ1-3; D is unresolved. Germline loops: CDR1 SEHNR, CDR2 FQNEAQ (reference sequence). There are 10 residues in the CDR3. V lost 5 bases to trimming and J lost 4 bases, with 0 bases between them. The CDR3 region has the DNA TGTGCCAGCAGCGGAAACACCATATATTTT. Translating it yields CASSGNTIYF.

The chain employs TRBV24-1 and TRBJ2-5; tentatively, D is TRBD2 (6 bases). This CDR3 is built from 14 residues. CDR1 and CDR2 from the germline V gene are KGHDR and SFDVKD. V was shortened by 5 bases and J by 5 bases, with 14 bases between the two germline ends. The CDR3 loop is CATSVTGGGETQYF. The CDR3, as DNA: TGTGCCACCAGTGTCACCGGCGGAGGGGAGACCCAGTACTTC.

V and J are TRBV27 and TRBJ1-6; no definite D call. The CDR3 has 16 amino acids. Germline V gives CDR1 MNHEY, CDR2 SMNVEV (reference sequence). The V end was cut by 0 bases, the J end by 3 bases, with 9 bases between. CDR3 bases: TGTGCCAGCAGTTTATCAGTCAGGATCTATAATTCACCCCTCCACTTT. It encodes CASSLSVRIYNSPLHF.

V is TRBV27 and J is TRBJ2-3; tentatively, D is TRBD1 or TRBD2 (5 bases each). Deletions cut 3 bases from V and 7 bases from J, with 11 bases between. CDR1 MNHEY and CDR2 SMNVEV come from the germline V gene (reference sequence). The CDR3 is 13 amino acids. This chain's CDR3 is CASSFRGANTQYF. The CDR3 DNA follows: TGTGCCAGCAGTTTCCGAGGGGCAAATACGCAGTATTTT.

CDR3 sequence reads: CASSSGGQSFQETQYF. CDR3 DNA: TGTGCCAGCAGCTCTGGTGGGCAGTCGTTCCAAGAGACCCAGTACTTC. The chain carries TRBV5-8 and TRBJ2-5; no definite D call. The germline gives CDR1 SGHTS, CDR2 YDEGEE. Trimming cost V 3 bases and J 1 base, with 16 bases left between them. The CDR3 runs 16 residues.

V and J are TRBV24-1 and TRBJ2-1; D not certain. The ends were cut back, 4 bases at V and 7 bases at J, with 4 bases in the middle. Germline values: CDR1 KGHDR, CDR2 SFDVKD. The CDR3 loop spans 11 amino acids. The chain's CDR3 is CATSDRNEQFF. DNA for the CDR3: TGTGCCACCAGTGACAGGAATGAGCAGTTCTTC.

This clone was recorded only once. J is TRBJ2-7 and V is TRBV11-3; D is possibly TRBD1 (5 bases). The V and J ends lost 0 bases and 2 bases respectively, with 11 bases between them. Germline CDR1 is SGHNT and CDR2 is YENEEA. The CDR3 has 15 amino acids. This CDR3 is CASSLEGPGPYEQYF. The CDR3 region has the DNA TGTGCCAGCAGCTTAGAGGGTCCAGGGCCCTACGAGCAGTACTTC. Variable domain in full (rest from reference TRBV11-3 and TRBJ2-7): EAGVVQSPRYKIIEKKQPVAFWCNPISGHNTLYWYLQNLGQGPELLIRYENEEAVDDSQLPKDRFSAERLKGVDSTLKIQPAELGDSAVYLCASSLEGPGPYEQYFGPGTRLTVT.

This clone was found once. The chain links TRBV2 to TRBJ2-7, with TRBD2 identical over 7 bases. Germline CDR1 and CDR2: SNHLY and FYNNEI. After removal of 8 bases from V and 7 bases from J, the junction contained 11 bases not matched to a gene. The CDR3 runs to 13 residues. As DNA, the CDR3 is TGTGCCAGCCGCCGGGACTACACGGAAGAGCAGTACTTC. Protein: CASRRDYTEEQYF.

This clone was observed once. The chain employs TRBV7-8 and TRBJ1-3; D gene unclear. CDR1 and CDR2 from the germline V gene are SGHVS and FQNEAQ. The CDR3 is made up of 14 amino acids. V was shortened by 5 bases and J by 0 bases, with 8 bases between the two germline ends. The CDR3 nucleotides are TGTGCCAGCAGCCGAGGGAGCTCTGGAAACACCATATATTTT. It yields the protein CASSRGSSGNTIYF. Full variable domain (outside the CDR3, taken from reference TRBV7-8 and TRBJ1-3): GAGVSQSPRYKVAKRGQDVALRCDPISGHVSLFWYQQALGQGPEFLTYFQNEAQLDKSGLPSDRFFAERPEGSVSTLKIQRTQQEDSAVYLCASSRGSSGNTIYFGEGSWLTVV.

The chain recombines TRBV3-1 (or the pseudogene TRBV3-2) with TRBJ2-5; TRBD2 matches at 8 bases. CDR3 length: 18 amino acids. V lost 0 bases, J lost 5 bases, and 14 bases stayed unmatched. Germline V gives CDR1 LGHDT, CDR2 YNNKEL (reference sequence). The CDR3 nucleotides read TGTGCCAGCAGCCAAGAAGGAGGTCCCAGCGGGAGTCGTGAGACCCAGTACTTC. It yields the protein CASSQEGGPSGSRETQYF.

The CDR3 region has the DNA TGTGCCAGCAGCTCTCAGGTTGGACGCACAGATACGCAGTATTTT. Translating it yields CASSSQVGRTDTQYF. The chain has TRBV7-9 and TRBJ2-3, with D unresolved. Trimming shortened V by 4 bases and J by 1 base, and 12 bases separated the two germline ends. The CDR3 extends over 15 amino acids. CDR1 is SEHNR and CDR2 is FQNEAQ in the germline V gene (reference sequence).

The chain couples TRBV6-5 to TRBJ2-7; D unresolved. The CDR3 is made up of 14 amino acids. Trimming shortened V by 2 bases and J by 2 bases, and 10 bases separated the two germline ends. From germline, CDR1 is MNHEY and CDR2 SVGAGI. The CDR3 spells CASSYGLSPYEQYF. The CDR3 nucleotides are TGTGCCAGCAGTTACGGTTTGTCACCCTACGAGCAGTACTTC.

V gene TRBV5-1 combines with J gene TRBJ1-2; tentative D call: TRBD1 (6 bases). The V end was cut by 0 bases, the J end by 4 bases, with 13 bases between. Germline V gene sequence: CDR1 SGHRS, CDR2 YFSETQ. The CDR3 length is 15 residues. The CDR3 coding sequence is TGCGCCAGCAGCTTGGTGGGGGGCGCCGGCTATGGCTACACCTTC. Its translation is CASSLVGGAGYGYTF.

The genes are TRBV19 and TRBJ2-1, with D maybe TRBD2 (7 bases). Trimming cost V 6 bases and J 8 bases, with 14 bases left between them. The CDR3 spans 13 residues. Germline CDR1 is LNHDA and CDR2 is SQIVND (reference sequence). For the CDR3, the DNA is TGTGCCAGTAGCCTACAGGGACTACATGAGCAGTTCTTC. This sequence encodes CASSLQGLHEQFF. Supplemented by reference TRBV19 and TRBJ2-1, the full variable domain reads DGGITQSPKYLFRKEGQNVTLSCEQNLNHDAMYWYRQDPGQGLRLIYYSQIVNDFQKGDIAEGYSVSREKKESFPLTVTSAQKNPTAFYLCASSLQGLHEQFFGPGTRLTVL.

The chain employs TRBV5-1 and TRBJ2-3; D is perhaps TRBD2 (6 bases). Trimming took 4 bases from V and 1 from J, leaving 10 bases between them. This CDR3 comprises 14 residues. Germline assignment: CDR1 SGHRS and CDR2 YFSETQ. CDR3 in amino acids: CASSLGSGTDTQYF. In nucleotides, the CDR3 is TGCGCCAGCAGCCTCGGGAGTGGCACAGATACGCAGTATTTT.

The rearrangement uses TRBV7-3 and TRBJ2-7; TRBD1 might be the D (6 bases). Germline V gene data show CDR1 as SGHTA and CDR2 as FQGTGA. The CDR3 has 15 amino acids. V lost 5 bases to trimming and J lost 2 bases, with 16 bases between them. The CDR3 nucleotides read TGTGCCAGCAGCCTACAGGGATGGGGGCCCTACGAGCAGTACTTC. It codes for CASSLQGWGPYEQYF.

CDR3 bases: TGTGCCAGCAGTCGTAACAGGAACACAGATACGCAGTATTTT. Protein: CASSRNRNTDTQYF. V is TRBV6-5 and J is TRBJ2-3; tentatively, D is TRBD1 (5 bases). V lost 5 bases and J 2 bases, leaving 11 bases between the germline ends. The CDR3 spans 14 residues. Germline CDR1 and CDR2: MNHEY and SVGAGI.

The chain employs TRBV9 and TRBJ1-5; D is possibly TRBD1 (5 bases). The CDR3 length is 15 residues. CDR1 and CDR2 (germline): SGDLS, YYNGEE. Trimming cost V 3 bases and J 1 base, with 11 bases left between them. The CDR3 nucleotides are TGTGCCAGCAGCGCGGGGGGGATGAGCAATCAGCCCCAGCATTTT. Protein sequence: CASSAGGMSNQPQHF.

The chain joins TRBV6-5 to TRBJ1-2, with D perhaps TRBD1 (5 bases). From germline, CDR1 is MNHEY and CDR2 SVGAGI. The length of the CDR3 is 14 residues. The V and J ends lost 6 bases and 5 bases respectively, with 16 bases between them. The CDR3 DNA reads as TGTGCCAGCAGAAAAGCAGATCCAGGGTATGGCTACACCTTC. Its protein product is CASRKADPGYGYTF.

This chain joins TRBV19 and TRBJ2-1; 12 bases line up with TRBD1. The germline gives CDR1 LNHDA, CDR2 SQIVND (reference sequence). The trim removed 7 bases at V and 9 bases at J, leaving 16 bases unmatched. The CDR3 spans 17 residues. The CDR3 coding sequence is TGTGCCAGTAACCCCCAACTCCGGGACAGGGGGCAGGGTGAGCAGTTCTTC. Translated, it gives CASNPQLRDRGQGEQFF.

J is TRBJ1-2 and V is TRBV5-1; the match to TRBD1 covers 7 bases. Trimming cost V 3 bases and J 0 bases; bases outside gene matches: 5. The CDR3 length is 15 residues. Germline lookup yields CDR1 SGHRS and CDR2 YFSETQ. CDR3 sequence (DNA): TGCGCCAGCAGCTCCACAGGGGTAGCTAACTATGGCTACACCTTC. Residues: CASSSTGVANYGYTF. The variable domain in full, with the rest retrieved from reference TRBV5-1 and TRBJ1-2, is KAGVTQTPRYLIKTRGQQVTLSCSPISGHRSVSWYQQTPGQGLQFLFEYFSETQRNKGNFPGRFSGRQFSNSRSEMNVSTLELGDSALYLCASSSTGVANYGYTFGSGTRLTVV.

This chain joins TRBV5-1 and TRBJ2-7; 13 nucleotides match TRBD2. Trimming took 4 bases from V and 4 from J; bases not matched to a gene: 5. Germline V gene sequence: CDR1 SGHRS, CDR2 YFSETQ. CDR3 length equals 15 residues. The chain's CDR3 is CASSPRLAGGYEQYF. The CDR3 DNA follows: TGCGCCAGCAGCCCGAGACTAGCGGGGGGTTACGAGCAGTACTTC. The entire variable domain, with the rest obtained from reference TRBV5-1 and TRBJ2-7, is as follows: KAGVTQTPRYLIKTRGQQVTLSCSPISGHRSVSWYQQTPGQGLQFLFEYFSETQRNKGNFPGRFSGRQFSNSRSEMNVSTLELGDSALYLCASSPRLAGGYEQYFGPGTRLTVT.

The chain recombines TRBV21-1 with TRBJ1-1; TRBD1, the D gene given by the table, was not confirmed from the DNA. TRBV21-1 has pseudogene status. The CDR3 has 19 residues. The CDR3 sequence is CASSFGIKGGTGGDTEAFF. CDR3 sequence (DNA): TGTGCCAGCAGCTTTGGAATCAAAGGGGGAACAGGAGGAGACACTGAAGCTTTCTTT.

This chain links TRBV7-2 with TRBJ1-5, with D hard to call. This CDR3 is built from 15 residues. With 1 base removed from V and 3 bases from J, the gap between germline ends came to 10 bases. Germline V gives CDR1 SGHTA, CDR2 FQGNSA. CDR3 nucleotide sequence: TGTGCCAGCAGCTTAGTATCGGGGTACAATCAGCCCCAGCATTTT. The encoded protein is CASSLVSGYNQPQHF.

This clone came up once. V is TRBV24-1 and J is TRBJ1-1; D is possibly TRBD1 (5 bases). CDR1 is KGHDR, CDR2 SFDVKD, per germline. V was trimmed by 12 bases and J by 3 bases, leaving 13 bases between them. There are 12 residues in the CDR3. For the CDR3, the DNA is TGTGCCCCCGGAAGAGGGGACACTGAAGCTTTCTTT. Its protein is CAPGRGDTEAFF.

This chain uses TRBV11-2 with TRBJ2-3; no definite D call. Germline-derived CDR1 and CDR2 are SGHAT and FQNNGV. V lost 3 bases and J 5 bases, leaving 9 bases between the germline ends. The CDR3 spans 13 residues. The CDR3 nucleotides are TGTGCCAGCAGCTTGTCCCTAGGAGATACGCAGTATTTT. Translating gives CASSLSLGDTQYF.